The 3 T cell receptor beta chains listed next were all sequenced from one sample in a study of blood T cells in healthy people across ages. A second about 7 to 11 cycle PCR used barcoded and J-beta primers. Using its own MiXCR run on the 5' RACE reads, TCRdb lists one record per CDR3 protein. The data show over a million distinct CDR3 sequences, with approximately 63% seen just once and approximately 7% held by the top ten. The sequenced material came from blood. The receptor source for this set is a man between 18 and 29 years old in good health.

There are a few counts of this clonotype. V usage is TRBV4-1 and J usage is TRBJ1-6; 7 positions match TRBD1. Unmatched junction bases numbered 7, after V lost 4 bases and J lost 10 bases. Germline CDR1 reads MGHRA; CDR2 reads YSYEKL. The CDR3 covers 14 residues. CDR3 DNA sequence: TGCGCCAGCAGCCCGACGACAGGGCGGTCACCCCTCCACTTT. Its protein product is CASSPTTGRSPLHF.

This chain joins TRBV29-1 and TRBJ2-7; 7 bases map to TRBD1. The V gene end was trimmed by 7 bases and the J gene end by 1 base; junction bases not matched to a gene: 19. This CDR3 region has 17 residues. Germline CDR1 reads SQVTM; CDR2 reads ANQGSEA. CDR3 region: CSAGFSDRAQISYEQYF. The CDR3 DNA reads as TGCAGCGCCGGCTTCAGTGACAGGGCTCAAATTTCCTACGAGCAGTACTTC.

The chain combines TRBV5-1 with TRBJ2-1, with D perhaps matching TRBD2 (6 bases). The tail of the sequence fits TRBJ2-7 better, so the J call may be wrong. Germline CDR1 reads SGHRS; CDR2 reads YFSETQ. This CDR3 comprises 15 residues. The CDR3 sequence: CASSLGWAGYNEQYF. The CDR3 DNA follows: TGCGCCAGCAGCTTGGGTTGGGCGGGGTACAATGAGCAGTACTTC.